Here is one T cell receptor (beta chain) with its context. V lost 4 bases and J lost 2, with 10 bases in between. CDR3 length: 14 residues. The germline V gene encodes CDR1 MNHEY and CDR2 SVGAGI. The sample belongs to a study of blood T cell repertoires in COVID-19. Study-wide background: The United States, Italy and Spain were the sources of the acute and convalescent COVID-19 samples.

This table comes from immunoSEQ multiplex PCR, and its TCRdb copy is limited to in-frame clones, with some not included. The sample lists over 150,000 clones, 83% seen once, with about an eighth in the top ten. The V and J genes are TRBV6-5 and TRBJ2-3; a possible D gene is TRBD2 (6 bases). The sequence was collected from a woman aged 55-75 years with COVID-19, enrolled during active disease. Input material: peripheral blood. The DNA of the CDR3 is TGTGCCAGCAGTTCCGGGACTGCCACAGATACGCAGTATTTT. Translation gives CASSSGTATDTQYF.